This TCR beta chain was sequenced for a study of blood T cell repertoires in COVID-19. Background on the study: Specimens from acute and convalescent COVID-19 originated in the United States, Italy and Spain.

In the authors' workflow: Estimated nucleated cell counts came from reference gene primer amplification. Here immunoSEQ multiplex PCR was the method, and the copy in TCRdb shows in-frame clones only, minus some. D and trimming were read from the DNA, whereas the V and J calls and clone size are those reported in that table. The data contain fewer than 250,000 clones, about nine tenths of them singletons. V dropped 1 base and J dropped 7; count of bases not matched to a gene: 0. CDR1 and CDR2 (germline): LGHDT, YNNKEL (reference sequence). The CDR3 length is 14 residues. This clone was detected a few times.

The sequence was collected from an older woman who had recovered from COVID-19. The specimen was peripheral blood. The rearrangement uses TRBV3-1 (or the pseudogene TRBV3-2) and TRBJ2-1; 11 bases are a match to TRBD2. The CDR3 DNA sequence: TGTGCCAGCAGCCAAGGACTAGCGGGGAATGAGCAGTTCTTC. Amino acids: CASSQGLAGNEQFF.